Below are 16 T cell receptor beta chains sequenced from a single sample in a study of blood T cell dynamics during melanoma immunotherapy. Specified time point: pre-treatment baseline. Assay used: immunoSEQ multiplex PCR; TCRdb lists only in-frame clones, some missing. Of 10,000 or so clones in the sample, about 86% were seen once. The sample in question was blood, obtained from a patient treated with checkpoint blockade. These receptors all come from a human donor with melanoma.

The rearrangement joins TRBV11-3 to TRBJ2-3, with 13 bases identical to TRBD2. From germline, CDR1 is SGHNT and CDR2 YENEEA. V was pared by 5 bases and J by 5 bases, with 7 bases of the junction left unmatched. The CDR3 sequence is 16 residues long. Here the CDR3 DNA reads TGTGCCAGCAGCCAGGGGACTAGCGGGACGAGAGATACGCAGTATTTT. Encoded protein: CASSQGTSGTRDTQYF.

The CDR3 DNA is TGTGCCAGTAGTACGTCGAGACAGGAGTATGGCTACACCTTC. Its translation is CASSTSRQEYGYTF. The V call is TRBV19, the J call TRBJ1-2, with D possibly matching TRBD1 (6 bases). The germline V gene has CDR1 LNHDA and CDR2 SQIVND (reference sequence). Trimming cost V 4 bases and J 5 bases, with 14 bases left between them. The CDR3 consists of 14 residues.

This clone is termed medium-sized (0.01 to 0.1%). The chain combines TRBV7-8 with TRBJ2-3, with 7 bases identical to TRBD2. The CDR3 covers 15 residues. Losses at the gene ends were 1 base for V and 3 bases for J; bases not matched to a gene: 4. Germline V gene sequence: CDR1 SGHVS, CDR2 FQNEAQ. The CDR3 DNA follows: TGTGCCAGCAGCTTAGGGTCCGGGAGGACAGATACGCAGTATTTT. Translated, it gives CASSLGSGRTDTQYF. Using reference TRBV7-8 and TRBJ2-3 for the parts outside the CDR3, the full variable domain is GAGVSQSPRYKVAKRGQDVALRCDPISGHVSLFWYQQALGQGPEFLTYFQNEAQLDKSGLPSDRFFAERPEGSVSTLKIQRTQQEDSAVYLCASSLGSGRTDTQYFGPGTRLTVL.

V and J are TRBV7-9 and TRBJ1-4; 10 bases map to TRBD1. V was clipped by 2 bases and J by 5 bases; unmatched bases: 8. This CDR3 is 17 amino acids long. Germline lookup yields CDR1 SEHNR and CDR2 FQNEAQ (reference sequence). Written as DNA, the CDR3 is TGTGCCAGCAGCTTATTCGGGCGGACAGGGGGGAATGAAAAACTGTTTTTT. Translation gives CASSLFGRTGGNEKLFF.

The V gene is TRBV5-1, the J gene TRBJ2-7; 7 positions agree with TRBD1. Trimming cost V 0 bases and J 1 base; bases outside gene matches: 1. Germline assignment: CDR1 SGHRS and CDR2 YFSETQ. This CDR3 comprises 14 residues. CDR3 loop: CASSLAGGSYEQYF. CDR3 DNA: TGCGCCAGCAGCTTGGCAGGGGGTTCCTACGAGCAGTACTTC.

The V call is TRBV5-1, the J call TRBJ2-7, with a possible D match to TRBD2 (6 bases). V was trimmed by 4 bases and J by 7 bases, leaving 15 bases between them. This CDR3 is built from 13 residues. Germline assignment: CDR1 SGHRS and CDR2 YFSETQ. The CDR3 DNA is TGCGCCAGCAGCCAGAGAATAGCGGAAGAGCAGTACTTC. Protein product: CASSQRIAEEQYF.

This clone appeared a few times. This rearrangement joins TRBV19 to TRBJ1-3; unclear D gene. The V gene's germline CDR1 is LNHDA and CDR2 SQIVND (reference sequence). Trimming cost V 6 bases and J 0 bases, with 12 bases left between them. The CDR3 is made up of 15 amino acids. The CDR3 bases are TGTGCCAGTAGCCTCTCAGTCTTCTCTGGAAACACCATATATTTT. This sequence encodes CASSLSVFSGNTIYF.

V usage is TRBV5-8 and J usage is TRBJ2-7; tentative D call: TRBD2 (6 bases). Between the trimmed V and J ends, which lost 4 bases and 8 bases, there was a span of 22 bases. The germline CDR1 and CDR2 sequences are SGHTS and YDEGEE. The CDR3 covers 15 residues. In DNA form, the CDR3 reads TGTGCCAGCAGCATTGCCGGGAGTCAAGCCCCGAAGCAGTACTTC. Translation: CASSIAGSQAPKQYF.

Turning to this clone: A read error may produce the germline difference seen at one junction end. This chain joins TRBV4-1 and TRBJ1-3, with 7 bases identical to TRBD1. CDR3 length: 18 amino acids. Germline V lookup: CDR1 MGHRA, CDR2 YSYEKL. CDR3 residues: CASSQDIGTVVLWKHHIF. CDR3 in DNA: TGCGCCAGCAGCCAGGATATTGGGACAGTCGTTCTCTGGAAACACCATATATTT.

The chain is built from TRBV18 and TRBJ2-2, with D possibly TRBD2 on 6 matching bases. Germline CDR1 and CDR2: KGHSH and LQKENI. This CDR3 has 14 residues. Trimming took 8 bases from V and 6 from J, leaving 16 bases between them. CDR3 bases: TGTGCCAGCCGTGAGGGGACTTCGGCCGGGGAGCTGTTTTTT. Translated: CASREGTSAGELFF.

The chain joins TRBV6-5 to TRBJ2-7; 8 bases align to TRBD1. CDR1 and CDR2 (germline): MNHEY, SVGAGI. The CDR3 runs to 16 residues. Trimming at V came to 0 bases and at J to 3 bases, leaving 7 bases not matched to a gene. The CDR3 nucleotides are TGTGCCAGCAGTTACTCCGCCAGGGGGCTATTCTACGAGCAGTACTTC. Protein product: CASSYSARGLFYEQYF.

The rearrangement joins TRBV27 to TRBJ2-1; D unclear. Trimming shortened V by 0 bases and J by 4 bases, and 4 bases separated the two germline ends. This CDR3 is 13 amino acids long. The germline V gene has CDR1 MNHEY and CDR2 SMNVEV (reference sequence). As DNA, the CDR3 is TGTGCCAGCAGTTTATCCCCATACAATGAGCAGTTCTTC. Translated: CASSLSPYNEQFF.

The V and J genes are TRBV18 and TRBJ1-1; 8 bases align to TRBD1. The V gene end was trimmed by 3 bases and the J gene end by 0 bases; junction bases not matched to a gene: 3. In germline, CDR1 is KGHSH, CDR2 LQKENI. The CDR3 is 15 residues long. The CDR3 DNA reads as TGTGCCAGCTCACCGACGACAGGGGTGAACACTGAAGCTTTCTTT. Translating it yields CASSPTTGVNTEAFF.

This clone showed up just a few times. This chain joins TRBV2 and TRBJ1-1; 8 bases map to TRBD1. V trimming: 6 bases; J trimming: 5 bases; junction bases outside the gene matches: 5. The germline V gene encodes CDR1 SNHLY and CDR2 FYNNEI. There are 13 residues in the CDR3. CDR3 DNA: TGTGCCAGCAGGCAGGACAGGGAAACTGAAGCTTTCTTT. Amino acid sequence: CASRQDRETEAFF.

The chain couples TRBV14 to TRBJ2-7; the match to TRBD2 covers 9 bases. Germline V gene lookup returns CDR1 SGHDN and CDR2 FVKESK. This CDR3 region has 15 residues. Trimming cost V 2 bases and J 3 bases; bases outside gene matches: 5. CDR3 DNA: TGTGCCAGCAGCCAAAGCGGGAGGCCTGACTACGAGCAGTACTTC. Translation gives CASSQSGRPDYEQYF.

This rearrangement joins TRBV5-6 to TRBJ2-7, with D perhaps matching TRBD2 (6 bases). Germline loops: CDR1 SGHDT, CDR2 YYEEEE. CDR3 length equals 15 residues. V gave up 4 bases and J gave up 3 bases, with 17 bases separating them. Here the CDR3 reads CASSPFTGGIYEQYF. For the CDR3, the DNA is TGTGCCAGCAGCCCGTTTACTGGCGGGATCTACGAGCAGTACTTC.